Presented here are 8 T cell receptor beta chains from one specimen sequenced in a study of Graves' ophthalmopathy and Graves' hyperthyroidism. From RNA, the CDR3 regions of TCR beta chains were amplified and sequenced. First-round RT-PCR with HTBI primers preceded a second-round multiplex PCR. TCRdb redid the calling of the multiplex PCR reads with MiXCR, one entry per CDR3 protein. The table has about 620,000 distinct CDR3 sequences, over 20% seen once. The sequenced material came from peripheral blood. All receptors come from a woman between 18 and 29 years old with stable Graves' hyperthyroidism. Some clones in this sample may be carry-over from other donors' samples.

This clonotype was seen repeatedly, ten times or more. The gene calls are TRBV4-1 and TRBJ1-2; D is perhaps TRBD1 (5 bases). The CDR3 totals 15 residues. Germline assignment: CDR1 MGHRA and CDR2 YSYEKL. V was clipped by 0 bases and J by 4 bases, with 12 bases between them. In DNA form, the CDR3 reads TGCGCCAGCAGCCAAGATTGGGGGGGAGGCTATGGCTACACCTTC. Translation: CASSQDWGGGYGYTF.

The table lists this clonotype with a few counts. This rearrangement joins TRBV7-9 to TRBJ2-2; D uncertain. Between the trimmed V and J ends, which lost 3 bases and 4 bases, there was a span of 12 bases. CDR3 size: 15 residues. CDR1 is SEHNR, CDR2 FQNEAQ, per germline (reference sequence). The DNA of the CDR3 is TGTGCCAGCAGCTTTCAAGCAAAGGTCACCGGGGAGCTGTTTTTT. Amino acid sequence: CASSFQAKVTGELFF.

This clonotype was found many times. This sequence joins TRBV15 and TRBJ2-7, with D perhaps being TRBD1 or TRBD2 (5 bases each). The germline V gene encodes CDR1 LNHNV and CDR2 YYDKDF (reference sequence). The CDR3 has 15 amino acids. Between the trimmed V and J ends, which lost 1 base and 3 bases, there was a span of 13 bases. The CDR3 region has the DNA TGTGCCACCAGCAGAGGTCGGGGACCGGGCTACGAGCAGTACTTC. This codes for CATSRGRGPGYEQYF.

Worth noting for this clonotype: Germline and junction disagree at one end, which may indicate a read error. The V call is TRBV4-1, the J call TRBJ1-1; D is undetermined. The CDR3 totals 14 residues. Germline V lookup: CDR1 MGHRA, CDR2 YSYEKL. The CDR3 is CASGQEQNLQEAFF. CDR3 sequence (DNA): TGCGCCAGCGGCCAAGAACAAAATCTACAGGAAGCTTTCTTT.

The table lists this clonotype with many counts. The rearrangement uses TRBV20-1 and TRBJ1-2; TRBD1 matches at 8 bases. CDR1 is DFQATT and CDR2 is SNEGSKA in the germline V gene (reference sequence). Unmatched junction bases numbered 8, after V lost 3 bases and J lost 2 bases. This CDR3 region has 15 residues. The DNA of the CDR3 is TGCAGTGCTAGTCACCGGGACAGGCGGAACTATGGCTACACCTTC. Its protein product is CSASHRDRRNYGYTF.

This clonotype was seen a handful of times. This sequence joins TRBV10-3 and TRBJ1-6, with D perhaps matching TRBD1 (6 bases). Looked up from germline, CDR1 is ENHRY and CDR2 is SYGVKD. This CDR3 comprises 16 residues. Trimming cost V 4 bases and J 6 bases, with 16 bases left between them. The CDR3 DNA reads as TGTGCCATCAGTGTGGGGCAGGGGATCAGTAATTCACCCCTCCACTTT. The encoded protein is CAISVGQGISNSPLHF.

This clonotype was found a few times. V gene TRBV4-1 combines with J gene TRBJ1-5; tentative D call: TRBD1 (6 bases). Trimming took off 1 base at V and 1 base at J, with 14 bases between the two ends. The CDR3 is 17 amino acids. CDR1 is MGHRA, CDR2 YSYEKL, per germline. The CDR3 region is CASSQGPRGKSNQPQHF. In DNA, the CDR3 is TGCGCCAGCAGCCAAGGACCCAGGGGCAAGAGCAATCAGCCCCAGCATTTT.

This clonotype was counted many times. V usage is TRBV9 and J usage is TRBJ2-7; D is perhaps TRBD1 or TRBD2 (5 bases each). Trimming pared 2 bases from V and 2 bases from J, leaving 11 bases between. The germline gives CDR1 SGDLS, CDR2 YYNGEE. The CDR3 spans 14 residues. The CDR3 loop is CASSVTGTAYEQYF. For the CDR3, the DNA is TGTGCCAGCAGCGTTACGGGGACGGCCTACGAGCAGTACTTC.